This T cell receptor beta chain was retrieved from a study of T cell responses to AZD1222 COVID-19 vaccine. Whole-study findings and limits: Repertoires in all cases were sampled only once the peak T cell response had passed. Only five or six individuals given AZD1222 were seropositive at baseline. Distributed over spike, vaccine-associated CD4 TCRs predominated at 160-218 and 743-854.

The protocol was immunoSEQ multiplex PCR, while the TCRdb copy is restricted to in-frame clones and leaves out a portion. The sample lists roughly 180,000 clones; 90% to 95% were seen once. This CDR3 region has 15 residues. CDR1 and CDR2 from the germline V gene are LGHNA and YSLEER. The V end lost 4 bases, the J end lost 3 bases, and 12 bases lay between the germline ends. Comment on this clone: Its target is unknown.

The sequence came from an adult who received the AZD1222 COVID-19 vaccine. The sequences come from peripheral blood, collected 28 days after the second AZD1222 dose. This sequence joins TRBV4-3 and TRBJ1-4, with D perhaps TRBD1 (5 bases). The DNA for the CDR3 is TGCGCCAGCAGCCCTCAGGGTGGGGCTAATGAAAAACTGTTTTTT. It encodes CASSPQGGANEKLFF.